This T cell receptor (beta chain) was captured by sequencing in a study of blood T cells in healthy people across ages. Through a sample-barcoded 5' primer and a J-beta primer mix, a second PCR was run for 7 to 11 cycles. Each cDNA molecule, via a template-switch adaptor with 12 random nucleotides, was tagged. TCRdb reanalysed the 5' RACE reads using MiXCR and keeps one entry per CDR3 protein. Counted here are 1.5 million to 2 million distinct CDR3 sequences, 28% occurring once; the ten biggest clones make up 6.5% to 8.5%. This clonotype was seen a few times. Trimming removed 5 bases at V and 5 bases at J, with 10 bases between. The germline V gene has CDR1 ENHRY and CDR2 SYGVKD. The CDR3 contains 13 residues.

The chain combines TRBV10-3 with TRBJ1-5; no clear D gene. The origin of this receptor is a woman younger than 45 in good health. The sample was blood. The CDR3 is CAISTSEYQPQHF. The CDR3 bases are TGTGCCATCAGTACCAGCGAATATCAGCCCCAGCATTTT.